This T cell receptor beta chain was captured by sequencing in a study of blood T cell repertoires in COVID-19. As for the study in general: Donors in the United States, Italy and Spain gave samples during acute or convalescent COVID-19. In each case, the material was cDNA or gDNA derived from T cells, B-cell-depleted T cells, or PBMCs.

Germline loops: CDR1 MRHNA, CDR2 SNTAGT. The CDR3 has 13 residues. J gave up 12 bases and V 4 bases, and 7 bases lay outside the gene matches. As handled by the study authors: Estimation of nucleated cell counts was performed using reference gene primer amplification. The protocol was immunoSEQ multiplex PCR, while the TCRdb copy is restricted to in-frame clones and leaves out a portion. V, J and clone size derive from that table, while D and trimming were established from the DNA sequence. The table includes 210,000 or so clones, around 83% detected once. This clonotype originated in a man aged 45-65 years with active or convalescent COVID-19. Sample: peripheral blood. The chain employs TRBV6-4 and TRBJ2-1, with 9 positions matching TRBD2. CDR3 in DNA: TGTGCCAGCAGTGGCTCCCCTAGCGGGACGCAGTTCTTC. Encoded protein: CASSGSPSGTQFF.